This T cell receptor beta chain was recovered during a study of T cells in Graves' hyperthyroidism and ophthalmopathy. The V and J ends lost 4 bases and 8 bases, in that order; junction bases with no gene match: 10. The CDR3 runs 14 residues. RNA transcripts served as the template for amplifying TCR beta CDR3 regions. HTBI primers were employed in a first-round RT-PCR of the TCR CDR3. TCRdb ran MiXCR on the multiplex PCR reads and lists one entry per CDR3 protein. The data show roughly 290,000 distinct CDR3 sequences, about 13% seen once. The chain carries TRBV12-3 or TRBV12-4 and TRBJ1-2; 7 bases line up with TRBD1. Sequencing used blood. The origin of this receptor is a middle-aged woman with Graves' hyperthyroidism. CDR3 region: CASSSLWDSAGYTF. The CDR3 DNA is TGTGCCAGCAGTTCACTCTGGGACAGCGCCGGCTACACCTTC.